A single sample is the source of the 20 T cell receptor beta chains below, sequenced in a study of T-cell reconstitution after alpha-beta-depleted transplantation in children. For TCRbeta, the library was prepared with unique molecular identifiers. One entry per CDR3 protein results from TCRdb running MiXCR on the PCR reads. The sample has some 48,000 distinct CDR3 sequences; over 4.5% are singletons. The sample was PBMCs, mostly from graft donor cells, taken 60 days after TCRalphabeta/CD19-depleted stem cell transplant. Receptors were obtained from a female patient between 2 and 15 years old who had a stem cell transplant for aplastic anemia, so the T cells may come from the graft donor.

The V and J genes are TRBV12-3 or TRBV12-4 and TRBJ1-1, with D tentatively TRBD1 (5 bases). CDR3 length: 14 amino acids. V lost 7 bases and J lost 3, with 15 bases in between. Here the CDR3 reads CASNRRGMYTEAFF. DNA of the CDR3: TGTGCCAGCAACCGCCGGGGGATGTACACTGAAGCTTTCTTT.

This clonotype was recorded many times. CDR3 bases: TGTGCCAGCAGCTCGTCGCAGGGCGGTGGCTACACCTTC. Its translation is CASSSSQGGGYTF. The V call is TRBV7-9, the J call TRBJ1-2; weak D call: TRBD1 (5 bases). V was clipped by 4 bases and J by 7 bases, with 13 bases between them. CDR3 length: 13 amino acids. Germline V gene lookup returns CDR1 SEHNR and CDR2 FQNEAQ (reference sequence).

This clonotype was seen repeatedly, ten times or more. The CDR3 spells CASSRGAVKETQYF. The CDR3 DNA reads TGTGCCAGCAGCCGGGGGGCGGTGAAAGAGACCCAGTACTTC. This chain uses TRBV5-5 with TRBJ2-5; D is perhaps TRBD2 (7 bases). CDR3 length equals 14 residues. Trimming took 4 bases from V and 3 from J, leaving 13 bases between them. Germline CDR1 SGHKS, CDR2 YYEKEE (reference sequence).

The chain links TRBV5-1 to TRBJ2-3, with 9 bases matching TRBD2. The CDR3 covers 15 residues. CDR1 and CDR2 from the germline V gene are SGHRS and YFSETQ. J lost 4 bases, V lost 0 bases, and 3 bases had no gene match. This CDR3 is CASSLGRGGPDTQYF. The CDR3 region has the DNA TGCGCCAGCAGCTTGGGGCGGGGGGGCCCAGATACGCAGTATTTT.

At least ten counts were recorded for this clonotype. V gene TRBV7-9 combines with J gene TRBJ2-1, with D possibly TRBD2 on 5 matching bases. The CDR3 runs to 14 residues. The germline V gene encodes CDR1 SEHNR and CDR2 FQNEAQ (reference sequence). Trimming left V 4 bases short and J 5 bases short, with 12 bases between. CDR3 protein: CASSSRTGNNEQFF. The DNA of the CDR3 is TGTGCCAGCAGCTCCCGGACCGGGAACAATGAGCAGTTCTTC.

The chain uses TRBV30 and TRBJ1-2; TRBD1 matches at 8 bases. V shed 3 bases, J shed 8 bases, and the junction held 11 bases outside the gene matches. This CDR3 is built from 14 residues. In germline, CDR1 is GTSNPN, CDR2 SVGIG (reference sequence). Written as DNA, the CDR3 is TGTGCCTGGAGGGAACAAGAGACAGGGGAGGGCTACACCTTC. Translated: CAWREQETGEGYTF.

The rearrangement links TRBV28 to TRBJ2-3; 8 bases fit TRBD2. CDR3 length: 14 residues. Germline CDR1 reads MDHEN; CDR2 reads SYDVKM. Losses at the gene ends were 6 bases for V and 0 bases for J; bases not matched to a gene: 2. The CDR3 nucleotides are TGTGCCAGCAGGGTAGCGGGAAGCACAGATACGCAGTATTTT. This sequence encodes CASRVAGSTDTQYF.

The rearrangement uses TRBV20-1 and TRBJ2-5; 9 bases fit TRBD1. Per germline, CDR1 DFQATT and CDR2 SNEGSKA (reference sequence). The CDR3 is 15 amino acids. V trimming: 1 base; J trimming: 5 bases; junction bases outside the gene matches: 8. CDR3 coding DNA: TGCAGTGCTAGAGGAGGGACAGGGCGTTGGGAGACCCAGTACTTC. This gives the protein CSARGGTGRWETQYF.

Concerning this clonotype: At one end the junction does not follow the germline gene, possibly because of a read error. The chain links TRBV19 to TRBJ1-2; D is ambiguous. CDR3 length: 12 amino acids. Germline values: CDR1 LNHDA, CDR2 SQIVND (reference sequence). CDR3 nucleotides: TGTGCCACCCCGGGAGAGGACTATGGCAACACCTTC. Protein sequence: CATPGEDYGNTF.

This clonotype was counted many times. V usage is TRBV28 and J usage is TRBJ2-7, with D unclear. Per germline, CDR1 MDHEN and CDR2 SYDVKM. This CDR3 contains 14 residues. Between the trimmed V and J ends, which lost 6 bases and 3 bases, there was a span of 15 bases. The CDR3 sequence: CASRGNTGLYEQYF. CDR3 bases: TGTGCCAGCAGGGGGAACACCGGCCTCTACGAGCAGTACTTC.

This clonotype showed up many times. This rearrangement joins TRBV30 to TRBJ2-5; the match to TRBD2 covers 14 bases. The germline V gene has CDR1 GTSNPN and CDR2 SVGIG (reference sequence). Losses at the gene ends were 1 base for V and 3 bases for J; bases not matched to a gene: 13. CDR3 length: 19 residues. The DNA for the CDR3 is TGTGCCTGGAGTGCCCGGGACGGACTAGCGGGGGGCATAGAAGAGACCCAGTACTTC. It yields the protein CAWSARDGLAGGIEETQYF.

The chain is built from TRBV5-1 and TRBJ1-1; a weak D match, TRBD1 (6 bases). This CDR3 is built from 14 residues. The germline CDR1 and CDR2 sequences are SGHRS and YFSETQ. V was pared by 0 bases and J by 3 bases, with 9 bases between. The CDR3 DNA sequence: TGCGCCAGCAGCTTGGGGGGGGCCGACACTGAAGCTTTCTTT. This encodes CASSLGGADTEAFF.

This clonotype has a count of ten or more. The chain couples TRBV27 to TRBJ1-6; the D gene is possibly TRBD1 (6 bases). The germline V and J ends were trimmed by 5 bases and 7 bases, with 12 bases remaining between them. Per germline, CDR1 MNHEY and CDR2 SMNVEV (reference sequence). The CDR3 has 14 residues. The CDR3 loop is CASSRLQGNSPLHF. As DNA, the CDR3 is TGTGCCAGCAGTCGCCTCCAGGGGAATTCACCCCTCCACTTT.

This clonotype showed up many times. The chain combines TRBV29-1 with TRBJ1-1; 9 bases fit TRBD1. Losses at the gene ends were 5 bases for V and 5 bases for J; bases not matched to a gene: 9. This CDR3 is built from 14 residues. From germline, CDR1 is SQVTM and CDR2 ANQGSEA. The CDR3 DNA is TGCAGCGTTCGGTCCACAGGGGGCAGGACTGAAGCTTTCTTT. This gives the protein CSVRSTGGRTEAFF.

There are many counts of this clonotype. The chain is built from TRBV29-1 and TRBJ2-7, with 10 bases aligning to TRBD1. The J segment lost 2 bases and the V segment lost 7 bases, leaving 11 bases of the junction unmatched. Germline V gives CDR1 SQVTM, CDR2 ANQGSEA. The CDR3 is made up of 15 amino acids. Here the CDR3 DNA reads TGCAGCGCCTCACCCGGGACAGGGGCCACCTACGAGCAGTACTTC. This sequence encodes CSASPGTGATYEQYF.

This clonotype was counted many times. This chain connects TRBV20-1 to TRBJ2-1; no clear D gene. Germline V gene lookup returns CDR1 DFQATT and CDR2 SNEGSKA (reference sequence). Trimming pared 1 base from V and 8 bases from J, leaving 12 bases between. The CDR3 runs to 13 residues. The CDR3 DNA reads as TGCAGTGCTAGAGGAGATGATGGGTATGAGCAGTTCTTC. Amino acids: CSARGDDGYEQFF.

The table lists this clonotype with many counts. This chain links TRBV4-1 with TRBJ2-7; tentative D call: TRBD1 (6 bases). Germline lookup yields CDR1 MGHRA and CDR2 YSYEKL. The CDR3 is 15 residues long. The V end lost 4 bases, the J end lost 1 base, and 14 bases lay between the germline ends. CDR3 protein: CASSPGHGRSYEQYF. The CDR3 region has the DNA TGCGCCAGCAGCCCGGGACATGGAAGATCCTACGAGCAGTACTTC.

This clonotype was found many times. The gene calls are TRBV5-1 and TRBJ2-3; D call uncertain. CDR1 and CDR2 from the germline V gene are SGHRS and YFSETQ. V was pared by 0 bases and J by 6 bases, with 2 bases between. This CDR3 spans 11 amino acids. CDR3 residues: CASSLVDTQYF. For the CDR3, the DNA is TGCGCCAGCAGCTTGGTGGATACGCAGTATTTT.

This clonotype was picked up many times. V is TRBV11-2 and J is TRBJ2-3; D remains ambiguous. Looked up from germline, CDR1 is SGHAT and CDR2 is FQNNGV. Trimming took 5 bases from V and 5 from J, leaving 17 bases between them. CDR3 length: 15 residues. CDR3 sequence: CASSPLLRARDTQYF. As DNA, the CDR3 is TGTGCCAGCAGCCCCCTTTTAAGGGCCCGAGATACGCAGTATTTT.

Many counts were recorded for this clonotype. This chain connects TRBV21-1 to TRBJ2-6; the tabulated D call, TRBD1, remains unverified against the DNA. TRBV21-1 is flagged as a pseudogene. The CDR3 length is 18 residues. The CDR3 DNA reads as TGTGCCAGCAGCATAAGGACAGGGCCTGGCTCTGGGGCCAACGTCCTGACTTTC. It is translated as CASSIRTGPGSGANVLTF.